This T cell receptor (beta chain) was recovered during a study of blood T cell repertoires in COVID-19. Whole-study context: The analysed material was cDNA or gDNA that came from T cells, B-cell-depleted T cells, or PBMCs.

CDR1 is SEHNR and CDR2 is FQNEAQ in the germline V gene (reference sequence). This CDR3 has 17 amino acids. J was trimmed by 7 bases and V by 0 bases; bases with no gene match: 9. In this sample, this clone turned up a few times. Per the study methods: Quantification of nucleated cells was approximated via reference gene primer amplification. The protocol was immunoSEQ multiplex PCR, while the TCRdb copy is restricted to in-frame clones and leaves out a portion. That table supplies the V and J calls and clone size; D and trimming were determined from the DNA. The sample comprises 150,000 or so clones, under 85% of which are singletons, and 1% to 1.5% rests with the top ten.

The source of this sequence is a man aged 60 to 75 who had recovered from COVID-19. This chain joins TRBV7-9 and TRBJ1-5, with 10 bases identical to TRBD1. The specimen sequenced was peripheral blood. The CDR3 here is CASSLARLGTGAQPQHF. CDR3 DNA sequence: TGTGCCAGCAGCTTAGCCCGGTTAGGGACAGGGGCGCAGCCCCAGCATTTT.